This record looks at one T cell receptor beta chain sequence and its context. The study drew all its donors from Caucasian adults living in Nashville, Tennessee. Some clones are missing from TCRdb's copy, which holds only in-frame ones; the method was immunoSEQ multiplex PCR. The sample has some 240,000 clones, approximately 65% seen once. The data are from a study of shared clonotypes between healthy human individuals. Germline V gene sequence: CDR1 SNHLY, CDR2 FYNNEI. V lost 6 bases to trimming and J lost 8 bases; unmatched junction nucleotides: 6. This CDR3 comprises 14 residues. The clonotype comes from a man under 40 in good health. What was sequenced was memory CD4+ T cells sorted from blood. Subset specified: CD45RA-negative fraction. The rearrangement joins TRBV2 to TRBJ2-3; 12 bases are shared with TRBD2. Here the CDR3 reads CASSLAGGPGTQYF. The CDR3 bases are TGTGCCAGCAGCCTAGCGGGAGGGCCTGGTACGCAGTATTTT.